These 30 T cell receptor beta chains share one sample of origin, sequenced in a study of CD8+CD57+ T cells in acquired aplastic anemia. Genomic DNA, serving as template, underwent TCR beta VDJ and CDR3 profiling. TCRdb re-analysed the reads in MiXCR, keeping a single row per CDR3 protein. There are around 250,000 distinct CDR3 sequences in the sample; 55% to 65% occur only once, and 6.5% to 10% lies in the top ten. The sequenced sample was sorted CD4+, CD8+, or CD8+CD57+ T cells (not recorded which) from PBMCs. Receptors originate from a human donor with severe aplastic anemia or a healthy control (not recorded which).

This clonotype was observed once. This chain joins TRBV7-6 and TRBJ2-5, with TRBD1 identical over 10 bases. The germline V gene has CDR1 SGHVS and CDR2 FNYEAQ. The CDR3 runs to 13 residues. J lost 10 bases, V lost 4 bases, and 6 bases had no gene match. The chain's CDR3 is CASSSRDRGDQYF. In DNA, the CDR3 is TGTGCCAGCAGCTCTCGGGACAGGGGTGACCAGTACTTC.

This clonotype was seen at least ten times. The rearrangement uses TRBV12-5 and TRBJ2-1; D is uncertain. The CDR3 sequence is 17 residues long. V was cut by 3 bases and J by 0 bases, with 15 bases left in between. Germline CDR1 reads LGHNT; CDR2 reads FRNRAP. The CDR3 region has the DNA TGTGCTAGTGGTTTCCCCCCTAGGATGAGCTCCTACAATGAGCAGTTCTTC. Protein sequence: CASGFPPRMSSYNEQFF.

V usage is TRBV19 and J usage is TRBJ1-4, with D tentatively TRBD1 (6 bases). CDR1 LNHDA and CDR2 SQIVND come from the germline V gene (reference sequence). The V end lost 6 bases, the J end lost 5 bases, and 13 bases lay between the germline ends. The CDR3 totals 14 residues. CDR3 residues: CASSPGTSNEKLFF. CDR3 DNA: TGTGCCAGTAGCCCCGGGACATCGAATGAAAAACTGTTTTTT.

This clonotype occurred many times. The V and J genes are TRBV12-3 or TRBV12-4 and TRBJ2-3, with D hard to call. V was trimmed by 6 bases and J by 4 bases, leaving 5 bases between them. The CDR3 runs to 11 residues. The CDR3 protein is CASSRPDTQYF. The CDR3 bases are TGTGCCAGCAGCCGCCCAGATACGCAGTATTTT.

This chain joins TRBV7-2 and TRBJ2-7, with TRBD2 matching over 11 bases. The CDR3 runs 17 residues. The germline V gene encodes CDR1 SGHTA and CDR2 FQGNSA. The junction had 12 bases not matched to a gene; V was cut back by 1 base and J by 7 bases. The CDR3 DNA reads TGTGCCAGCAGCTTAGGTCGTCGACTAGCGGGGACCTGGGAGCAGTACTTC. Its translation: CASSLGRRLAGTWEQYF.

The chain uses TRBV20-1 and TRBJ1-6, with a weak D call TRBD1 (6 bases). Germline V gene data show CDR1 as DFQATT and CDR2 as SNEGSKA (reference sequence). This CDR3 contains 17 residues. V was shortened by 3 bases and J by 4 bases, with 19 bases between the two germline ends. Here the CDR3 DNA reads TGCAGTGCTAGCAGCCGCAGGGGACCCTATTATAATTCACCCCTCCACTTT. Encoded protein: CSASSRRGPYYNSPLHF.

The genes are TRBV7-2 and TRBJ2-7; possible D gene TRBD2, 6 bases. V lost 2 bases and J lost 1, with 12 bases in between. CDR1 is SGHTA, CDR2 FQGNSA, per germline. The CDR3 spans 15 residues. The CDR3 region is CASSLSREESYEQYF. The CDR3 region has the DNA TGTGCCAGCAGCTTATCGAGGGAGGAATCCTACGAGCAGTACTTC.

With regard to this clonotype: The junction does not match germline at one end; this may be a read error. This chain uses TRBV9 with TRBJ1-1; a possible D gene is TRBD1 (6 bases). Looked up from germline, CDR1 is SGDLS and CDR2 is YYNGEE. The CDR3 spans 14 residues. Here the CDR3 DNA reads TGTGCCAGCAGCCTGAGACAGGCGAACACTGAAGCTCTCTTT. Translated, it gives CASSLRQANTEALF.

This chain connects TRBV5-1 to TRBJ1-1, with 9 bases aligning to TRBD1. Losses at the gene ends were 1 base for V and 6 bases for J; bases not matched to a gene: 7. The CDR3 sequence is 15 residues long. Per the germline V gene, CDR1 is SGHRS and CDR2 is YFSETQ. Written as DNA, the CDR3 is TGCGCCAGCAGCTTGATTACAGGGGGCTCGGCTGAAGCTTTCTTT. Protein sequence: CASSLITGGSAEAFF.

This clonotype appeared a single time. A junction end diverges from the germline sequence, so it may reflect a read error. The J gene is TRBJ1-1, the V gene TRBV10-2; no firm D call. Germline V gene sequence: CDR1 WSHSY, CDR2 SAAADI. This CDR3 has 14 residues. DNA for the CDR3: TGCGCCGGCAGTGTTAGTCTGGATGTCACTGAAGCTTTCTTT. It is translated as CAGSVSLDVTEAFF.

On this clonotype itself: Germline and junction disagree at one end, which may indicate a read error. The CDR3 here is CATSRPRQDSYYGYTF. DNA of the CDR3: TGTGCCACTAGCAGACCTCGCCAAGACAGTTACTATGGCTACACCTTC. The chain is built from TRBV15 and TRBJ1-2, with D possibly matching TRBD1 (5 bases). The CDR3 covers 16 residues. Germline loops: CDR1 LNHNV, CDR2 YYDKDF (reference sequence).

This clonotype has only a few counts. This chain links TRBV24-1 with TRBJ2-5; unclear D gene. CDR3 length: 9 residues. The V end was cut by 9 bases, the J end by 7 bases, with 5 bases between. Looked up from germline, CDR1 is KGHDR and CDR2 is SFDVKD. CDR3 sequence (DNA): TGTGCCACCCAACGGACCCAGTACTTC. Amino acid sequence: CATQRTQYF.

This chain uses TRBV7-9 with TRBJ2-3; the D gene is possibly TRBD2 (5 bases). The germline gives CDR1 SEHNR, CDR2 FQNEAQ (reference sequence). The CDR3 consists of 14 residues. Trimming took off 5 bases at V and 0 bases at J, with 9 bases between the two ends. CDR3 protein: CASSRAVSTDTQYF. The DNA of the CDR3 is TGTGCCAGCAGCCGAGCGGTGAGCACAGATACGCAGTATTTT. The full variable domain, rest sourced from reference TRBV7-9 and TRBJ2-3, is DTGVSQNPRHKITKRGQNVTFRCDPISEHNRLYWYRQTLGQGPEFLTYFQNEAQLEKSRLLSDRFSAERPKGSFSTLEIQRTEQGDSAMYLCASSRAVSTDTQYFGPGTRLTVL.

V is TRBV18 and J is TRBJ2-1, with D unclear. Germline V gene sequence: CDR1 KGHSH, CDR2 LQKENI. The V and J ends lost 2 bases and 4 bases respectively, with 9 bases between them. The CDR3 covers 14 residues. The CDR3 DNA is TGTGCCAGCTCACCAGATTCCCTTTACAATGAGCAGTTCTTC. This translates into CASSPDSLYNEQFF.

In this sample, this clonotype turned up many times. The chain joins TRBV2 to TRBJ2-1; D possibly corresponds to TRBD2 (6 bases). The CDR3 length is 15 residues. Germline V lookup: CDR1 SNHLY, CDR2 FYNNEI. Between the trimmed V and J ends, which lost 6 bases and 0 bases, there was a span of 12 bases. CDR3 sequence (DNA): TGTGCCAGCAGGAGGGACGGGAGCTCCTACAATGAGCAGTTCTTC. This encodes CASRRDGSSYNEQFF.

The V and J genes are TRBV7-9 and TRBJ1-2; the D gene is possibly TRBD1 (5 bases). CDR1 is SEHNR, CDR2 FQNEAQ, per germline (reference sequence). This CDR3 contains 14 residues. V was clipped by 5 bases and J by 4 bases, with 14 bases between them. The CDR3 DNA reads as TGTGCCAGCAGCAAGGATGGGACGGGCTATGGCTACACCTTC. This translates into CASSKDGTGYGYTF.

V is TRBV7-9 and J is TRBJ2-5, with 8 bases identical to TRBD1. The germline gives CDR1 SEHNR, CDR2 FQNEAQ (reference sequence). V gave up 7 bases and J gave up 3 bases; unmatched junction bases: 10. This CDR3 contains 15 residues. The CDR3 protein is CASKSLDRVKETQYF. CDR3 in DNA: TGTGCCAGCAAATCCTTGGACAGGGTGAAAGAGACCCAGTACTTC. The whole variable domain, remainder taken from reference TRBV7-9 and TRBJ2-5, is DTGVSQNPRHKITKRGQNVTFRCDPISEHNRLYWYRQTLGQGPEFLTYFQNEAQLEKSRLLSDRFSAERPKGSFSTLEIQRTEQGDSAMYLCASKSLDRVKETQYFGPGTRLLVL.

This clonotype was picked up many times. This sequence joins TRBV7-8 and TRBJ1-2; possibly TRBD1 for D (6 bases). The V and J ends lost 3 bases and 3 bases respectively, with 17 bases between them. This CDR3 is 16 amino acids long. Germline CDR1 and CDR2: SGHVS and FQNEAQ. The CDR3 reads CASSFGDIHGDYGYTF. CDR3 DNA sequence: TGTGCCAGCAGCTTTGGGGACATCCATGGGGACTATGGCTACACCTTC. Supplemented by reference TRBV7-8 and TRBJ1-2, the full variable domain reads GAGVSQSPRYKVAKRGQDVALRCDPISGHVSLFWYQQALGQGPEFLTYFQNEAQLDKSGLPSDRFFAERPEGSVSTLKIQRTQQEDSAVYLCASSFGDIHGDYGYTFGSGTRLTVV.

The chain links TRBV7-2 to TRBJ2-7; TRBD2 matches at 9 bases. Germline CDR1 and CDR2: SGHTA and FQGNSA. The CDR3 loop spans 15 amino acids. V shed 5 bases, J shed 3 bases, and the junction held 8 bases outside the gene matches. The CDR3 region has the DNA TGTGCCAGCAGCGAAACAGCGGGGGGTGGCTACGAGCAGTACTTC. It specifies CASSETAGGGYEQYF.

The rearrangement uses TRBV2 and TRBJ2-3; no definite D call. V was cut by 5 bases and J by 6 bases, with 12 bases left in between. CDR1 and CDR2 (germline): SNHLY, FYNNEI. The CDR3 runs to 13 residues. The CDR3 here is CASSYYGPDTQYF. The CDR3 DNA sequence: TGTGCCAGCAGTTACTACGGACCCGATACGCAGTATTTT.

About this clonotype: A junction end diverges from the germline sequence, so it may reflect a read error. V gene TRBV9 combines with J gene TRBJ2-7; D tentatively reads TRBD1 or TRBD2 (6 bases each). In germline, CDR1 is SGDLS, CDR2 YYNGEE. The CDR3 has 13 amino acids. CDR3 coding DNA: TGCGCCAGCCGTTCGGGGGCTGGGAACGAGCAGTACTTC. Protein sequence: CASRSGAGNEQYF.

This clonotype was seen only a few times. The chain recombines TRBV4-1 with TRBJ1-2; weak D call: TRBD1 (5 bases). The germline gives CDR1 MGHRA, CDR2 YSYEKL. The CDR3 loop spans 14 amino acids. V shed 1 base and J shed 4 bases, with 10 bases lying between them. The CDR3 sequence is CASSQGTGTYGYTF. The CDR3 DNA reads as TGCGCCAGCAGCCAAGGGACGGGGACCTATGGCTACACCTTC.

V and J are TRBV6-5 and TRBJ1-6; 8 bases line up with TRBD1. Germline V lookup: CDR1 MNHEY, CDR2 SVGAGI. Trimming removed 6 bases from V and 8 bases from J; junction bases left unmatched: 9. The CDR3 is 15 amino acids. CDR3 sequence reads: CASRARQGRHSPLHF. DNA of the CDR3: TGTGCCAGCAGGGCACGACAGGGGAGACATTCACCCCTCCACTTT.

This clonotype was detected ten times or more. The chain recombines TRBV2 with TRBJ2-3, with 8 bases lining up with TRBD1. Looked up from germline, CDR1 is SNHLY and CDR2 is FYNNEI. After removal of 7 bases from V and 2 bases from J, the junction contained 5 bases not matched to a gene. The CDR3 is 14 amino acids. CDR3 residues: CASTQGALTDTQYF. Written as DNA, the CDR3 is TGTGCCAGCACCCAGGGGGCGCTCACAGATACGCAGTATTTT.

The chain combines TRBV25-1 with TRBJ2-3, with D maybe TRBD2 (6 bases). V was trimmed by 11 bases and J by 0 bases, leaving 18 bases between them. There are 15 residues in the CDR3. Germline V gene sequence: CDR1 MGHDK, CDR2 SYGVNS. The DNA of the CDR3 is TGTGCCTCAGTGGAGGGTGGGACTAGCACAGATACGCAGTATTTT. Its protein is CASVEGGTSTDTQYF.

This clonotype was seen many times. This chain links TRBV7-9 with TRBJ1-1; a weak D match, TRBD1 (5 bases). CDR1 SEHNR and CDR2 FQNEAQ come from the germline V gene (reference sequence). The CDR3 runs to 13 residues. V lost 7 bases and J 3 bases, leaving 12 bases between the germline ends. CDR3 sequence reads: CASTLRGDTEAFF. The CDR3 DNA sequence: TGTGCCAGCACTCTTCGGGGCGACACTGAAGCTTTCTTT.

The rearrangement links TRBV6-6 to TRBJ2-1, with 8 bases lining up with TRBD2. Germline values: CDR1 MNHNY, CDR2 SVGAGI (reference sequence). With V trimmed by 5 bases and J by 8 bases, 11 bases remained unmatched. The CDR3 runs to 15 residues. CDR3 in DNA: TGTGCCAGCAGTGAGTCAAGCGGGAGTGTCTATGAGCAGTTCTTC. Residues: CASSESSGSVYEQFF.

The chain has TRBV5-1 and TRBJ1-2; 10 bases fit TRBD1. This CDR3 is 15 amino acids long. V lost 3 bases to trimming and J lost 8 bases; unmatched junction nucleotides: 10. Germline CDR1 SGHRS, CDR2 YFSETQ. CDR3: CASSSGQGDIGGYTF. The CDR3 coding sequence is TGCGCCAGCAGCTCTGGACAGGGGGATATCGGAGGCTACACCTTC. Full variable domain (remainder filled in from reference TRBV5-1 and TRBJ1-2): KAGVTQTPRYLIKTRGQQVTLSCSPISGHRSVSWYQQTPGQGLQFLFEYFSETQRNKGNFPGRFSGRQFSNSRSEMNVSTLELGDSALYLCASSSGQGDIGGYTFGSGTRLTVV.

This clonotype has a count of ten or more. CDR3: CASSRDRGLEEQYF. The CDR3 nucleotides are TGTGCCAGCAGCAGGGACAGGGGACTGGAGGAGCAGTACTTC. This rearrangement joins TRBV5-8 to TRBJ2-7; 10 nucleotides align to TRBD1. Germline lookup yields CDR1 SGHTS and CDR2 YDEGEE. V was pared by 4 bases and J by 7 bases, with 8 bases of the junction left unmatched. CDR3 size: 14 residues.

The chain employs TRBV10-3 and TRBJ2-3; 8 bases match TRBD2. Per germline, CDR1 ENHRY and CDR2 SYGVKD. The CDR3 covers 11 residues. V shed 8 bases and J 14 bases; nucleotides not matched to a gene: 9. The CDR3 region has the DNA TGTGCCATCCCCAGCGGGAGATCGCTGTATTTT. Protein sequence: CAIPSGRSLYF.